The next 18 T cell receptor beta chains were all read from a single sample in a study of glioma-infiltrating T cells. Using RNA template, CDR3s of TCR alpha and beta were amplified with iRepertoire arm-PCR. TCRdb analysed the multiplex PCR reads with MiXCR anew, one entry per CDR3 protein. This table holds around 130,000 distinct CDR3 sequences, 20% to 25% found once. Source material: glioma tissue, nonneoplastic brain tissue, or PBMCs (not recorded which). Receptors were obtained from a human donor with low-grade glioma or glioblastoma, undergoing nonglioma brain surgery, or in good health (not recorded which).

The chain links TRBV19 to TRBJ1-2, with D hard to call. There are 13 residues in the CDR3. CDR1 and CDR2 (germline): LNHDA, SQIVND (reference sequence). V dropped 6 bases and J dropped 8 bases, with 16 bases sitting between them. CDR3 amino acids: CASRKRRSEGYTF. As DNA, the CDR3 is TGTGCCAGTAGAAAGCGGAGGTCGGAGGGCTACACCTTC.

As concerns this clonotype: A much larger clone lies one base from this, so it may be a read error. This chain links TRBV27 with TRBJ1-5; 7 bases align to TRBD1. The germline V gene has CDR1 MNHEY and CDR2 SMNVEV (reference sequence). The CDR3 length is 15 residues. The CDR3 here is CASQDRPYSNHPQHF. In DNA form, the CDR3 reads TGTGCCAGCCAGGACAGGCCTTATAGCAATCATCCCCAGCATTTT.

This clonotype was seen only a few times. The genes are TRBV6-1 and TRBJ1-2; 7 bases are shared with TRBD1. The length of the CDR3 is 15 residues. The V gene's germline CDR1 is MNHNS and CDR2 SASEGT. Germline trimming cut 2 bases from V and 5 bases from J; bases unmatched to any gene: 8. This chain's CDR3 is CASSERLGGHYGYTF. The CDR3 DNA is TGTGCCAGCAGTGAACGGCTAGGGGGCCATTATGGCTACACCTTC.

This clonotype occurred many times. The chain recombines TRBV6-6 with TRBJ2-2; no clear D gene. V was clipped by 2 bases and J by 3 bases, with 10 bases between them. The CDR3 has 15 residues. CDR1 is MNHNY, CDR2 SVGAGI, per germline (reference sequence). CDR3 DNA sequence: TGTGCCAGCAGTTACGGCCTGACGGACACCGGGGAGCTGTTTTTT. Protein: CASSYGLTDTGELFF.

CDR3 loop: CASSMTGVAGELFF. The DNA of the CDR3 is TGTGCCAGCAGCATGACTGGTGTCGCCGGGGAGCTGTTTTTT. The genes are TRBV7-6 and TRBJ2-2, with unresolved D. Germline assignment: CDR1 SGHVS and CDR2 FNYEAQ. The germline V and J ends were trimmed by 5 bases and 6 bases, with 13 bases remaining between them. The CDR3 totals 14 residues.

A note on this clonotype: It may be a read error: a sequence one base away is much more abundant. This rearrangement joins TRBV7-7 to TRBJ2-5; 7 bases fit TRBD2. The germline CDR1 and CDR2 sequences are SSHAT and FNYEAQ (reference sequence). The CDR3 runs to 14 residues. The CDR3 spells CASGLAGFQETQYF. CDR3 DNA sequence: TGTGCTAGCGGCTTAGCGGGTTTCCAAGAGACCCAGTACTTC.

This clonotype was picked up many times. The chain combines TRBV27 with TRBJ2-5; D not resolved. This CDR3 has 14 residues. V lost 0 bases, J lost 1 base, and 6 bases lay in between. Germline V gene data show CDR1 as MNHEY and CDR2 as SMNVEV (reference sequence). DNA for the CDR3: TGTGCCAGCAGTTTATCCAGAGTCCAAGAGACCCAGTACTTC. This sequence encodes CASSLSRVQETQYF.

This clonotype has more than one count but fewer than ten. V and J are TRBV3-1 and TRBJ1-1; 7 positions agree with TRBD1. Losses at the gene ends were 1 base for V and 8 bases for J; bases not matched to a gene: 1. Germline lookup yields CDR1 LGHDT and CDR2 YNNKEL (reference sequence). This CDR3 spans 12 amino acids. CDR3 amino acids: CASSQARGEAFF. In DNA, the CDR3 is TGTGCCAGCAGCCAAGCCAGGGGGGAAGCTTTCTTT.

The chain uses TRBV19 and TRBJ1-1, with TRBD1 as a possible D gene (5 bases). Germline V lookup: CDR1 LNHDA, CDR2 SQIVND (reference sequence). V lost 7 bases, J lost 1 base, and 10 bases lay in between. The CDR3 totals 13 residues. Here the CDR3 DNA reads TGTGCCAGTACCCAGGGAACGAACACTGAAGCTTTCTTT. Residues: CASTQGTNTEAFF.

This clonotype counts as medium-sized (0.01 to 0.1%). The V and J genes are TRBV27 and TRBJ1-1; D is uncertain. The CDR3 has 12 amino acids. CDR1 is MNHEY and CDR2 is SMNVEV in the germline V gene (reference sequence). The V end lost 5 bases, the J end lost 6 bases, and 10 bases lay between the germline ends. The CDR3 spells CASSPPMAEAFF. The CDR3 DNA reads TGTGCCAGCAGTCCCCCCATGGCTGAAGCTTTCTTT.

V usage is TRBV27 and J usage is TRBJ1-5, with D possibly being TRBD1 (5 bases). The CDR3 covers 16 residues. Trimming took off 8 bases at V and 4 bases at J, with 21 bases between the two ends. Germline V lookup: CDR1 MNHEY, CDR2 SMNVEV (reference sequence). CDR3 in amino acids: CASYSLAGRGNQPQHF. CDR3 sequence (DNA): TGTGCCAGCTATAGTTTGGCAGGGCGAGGGAATCAGCCCCAGCATTTT.

This clonotype was counted only a few times. The V and J genes are TRBV7-9 and TRBJ2-3, with 13 bases that match TRBD2. The V gene's germline CDR1 is SEHNR and CDR2 FQNEAQ (reference sequence). This CDR3 contains 16 residues. V lost 2 bases to trimming and J lost 3 bases; unmatched junction nucleotides: 2. CDR3 region: CASSLTSGGDTDTQYF. Here the CDR3 DNA reads TGTGCCAGCAGCTTAACTAGCGGGGGGGATACAGATACGCAGTATTTT. Drawing the rest from reference TRBV7-9 and TRBJ2-3, the complete variable domain is DTGVSQNPRHKITKRGQNVTFRCDPISEHNRLYWYRQTLGQGPEFLTYFQNEAQLEKSRLLSDRFSAERPKGSFSTLEIQRTEQGDSAMYLCASSLTSGGDTDTQYFGPGTRLTVL.

This clonotype was picked up a small number of times. The rearrangement links TRBV2 to TRBJ2-5; D ambiguous. Germline V gene sequence: CDR1 SNHLY, CDR2 FYNNEI. The CDR3 runs 14 residues. V dropped 2 bases and J dropped 0 bases, with 7 bases sitting between them. CDR3 amino acids: CASSENEDQETQYF. CDR3 DNA: TGTGCCAGCAGTGAAAACGAGGACCAAGAGACCCAGTACTTC.

A few counts support this clonotype. The rearrangement uses TRBV6-6 and TRBJ2-5; 13 positions match TRBD2. CDR1 MNHNY and CDR2 SVGAGI come from the germline V gene (reference sequence). The CDR3 length is 18 residues. J was trimmed by 0 bases and V by 2 bases; bases with no gene match: 6. DNA for the CDR3: TGTGCCAGCAGTTACCCGGGACTAGCGGGGTTCGACCAAGAGACCCAGTACTTC. Encoded protein: CASSYPGLAGFDQETQYF.

Remarks on this clonotype: This may stem from a read error, because a much larger clone lies one nucleotide away. V is TRBV7-3 and J is TRBJ1-1, with TRBD1 as a possible D gene (5 bases). Germline CDR1 is SGHTA and CDR2 is FQGTGA. The CDR3 has 14 amino acids. The CDR3 protein is CASSLGDVDTEALF. The DNA of the CDR3 is TGTGCCAGCAGCTTAGGGGACGTCGACACTGAAGCTTTGTTT.

Remarks on this clonotype: Here the CDR3 omits its conserved ending phenylalanine or tryptophan, so a read error is the likely source. In DNA, the CDR3 is TGCGCCAGCAACCTCAAGACGGGCCAACCCAACCCCAATGAGCAGTTCCTC. Translation: CASNLKTGQPNPNEQFL. The rearrangement joins TRBV4-1 to TRBJ2-1; D not resolved. The CDR3 has 17 amino acids. V was shortened by 7 bases and J by 6 bases, with 25 bases between the two germline ends. The germline V gene encodes CDR1 MGHRA and CDR2 YSYEKL.

In this sample, this clonotype turned up many times. This chain connects TRBV20-1 to TRBJ2-1; 8 bases line up with TRBD2. V lost 0 bases, J lost 5 bases, and 9 bases stayed unmatched. Germline assignment: CDR1 DFQATT and CDR2 SNEGSKA (reference sequence). The CDR3 has 16 residues. CDR3 sequence: CSAREIGTGGNNEQFF. In DNA form, the CDR3 reads TGCAGTGCTAGAGAAATCGGAACGGGGGGGAACAATGAGCAGTTCTTC.

At least ten counts were recorded for this clonotype. The V gene is TRBV20-1, the J gene TRBJ1-4; tentatively, D is TRBD1 (5 bases). V shed 0 bases and J shed 6 bases, with 11 bases lying between them. CDR1 is DFQATT, CDR2 SNEGSKA, per germline (reference sequence). CDR3 length equals 14 residues. This chain's CDR3 is CSARDHQGYEKLFF. As DNA, the CDR3 is TGCAGTGCTAGAGATCACCAGGGATATGAAAAACTGTTTTTT.